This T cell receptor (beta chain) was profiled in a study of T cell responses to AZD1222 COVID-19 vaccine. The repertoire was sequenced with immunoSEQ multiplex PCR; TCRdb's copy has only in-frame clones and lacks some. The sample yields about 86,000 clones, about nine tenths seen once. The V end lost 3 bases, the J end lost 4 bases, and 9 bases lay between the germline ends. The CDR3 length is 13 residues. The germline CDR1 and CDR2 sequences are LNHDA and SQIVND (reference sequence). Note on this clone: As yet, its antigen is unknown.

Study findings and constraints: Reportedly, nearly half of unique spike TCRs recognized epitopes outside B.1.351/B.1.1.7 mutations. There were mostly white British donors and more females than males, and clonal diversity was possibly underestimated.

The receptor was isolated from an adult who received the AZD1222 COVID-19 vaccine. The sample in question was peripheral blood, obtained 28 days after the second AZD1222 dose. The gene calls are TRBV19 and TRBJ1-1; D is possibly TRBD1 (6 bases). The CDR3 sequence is CASSMGGPTEAFF. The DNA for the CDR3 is TGTGCCAGTAGTATGGGGGGGCCCACTGAAGCTTTCTTT.